The rows below give T cell receptor beta chains drawn from one sample of a study of T cells in Graves' hyperthyroidism and ophthalmopathy. One entry per CDR3 protein results from TCRdb running MiXCR on the multiplex PCR reads. The profile shows 500,000 or so distinct CDR3 sequences, more than 15% of them singletons. Sequenced input: blood. The receptors were gathered from a woman between 25 and 40 years old with Graves' ophthalmopathy. The CDR3 runs from the conserved cysteine through the conserved F or W. D genes are given only for firm matches. The size entry is marked missing in some rows and otherwise reads once, few, many or a size class.

J,size,V,D,DNA,CDR3
TRBJ2-2,NA,TRBV5-1,TRBD1,TGCGCCAGCCGACTGACAGGGTATAACGGGGAGCTGTTTTTT,CASRLTGYNGELFF
TRBJ2-5,NA,TRBV5-1,NA,TGCGCCAGCAGGGCCCAAGGGGACGAGACCCAGTACTTC,CASRAQGDETQYF
TRBJ2-1,many,TRBV7-3,NA,TGTGCCAGCAGCTTAAAGACTGTGATTACCTCCTACAATGAGCAGTTCTTC,CASSLKTVITSYNEQFF
TRBJ2-5,many,TRBV30,NA,TGTGCCTGGGGGCCGGGGGCTAGCGGAAAAGAGACCCAGTACTTC,CAWGPGASGKETQYF
TRBJ2-3,many,TRBV20-1,TRBD2,TGCAGTGCTTCTGGGACTAGCGGCCGCACAGATACGCAGTATTTT,CSASGTSGRTDTQYF
TRBJ2-1,NA,TRBV20-1,TRBD2,TGCAGTGCTAGCGGGAGGGCCCTAAATGAGCAGTTCTTC,CSASGRALNEQFF
TRBJ2-1,many,TRBV11-1,NA,TGTGCCAGCAGCCCAGTACTAGCAGACAATGAGCAGTTCTTC,CASSPVLADNEQFF
TRBJ1-1,many,TRBV28,NA,TGTGCCAGCAGCGGGACGGTGATAATGAACACTGAAGCTTTCTTT,CASSGTVIMNTEAFF
TRBJ1-3,NA,TRBV19,NA,TGTGCCAGTACCCCCGACCGCGCGGGACGTGGAAACACCATATATTTT,CASTPDRAGRGNTIYF
TRBJ2-3,many,TRBV20-1,NA,TGCAGTGCTAGGGAGCTAGCCTCTAGCACAGATACGCAGTATTTT,CSARELASSTDTQYF
TRBJ1-5,NA,TRBV20-1,NA,TGCAGTGCTAGAGGGGGGGAATTAATTCAGCCCCAGCATTTT,CSARGGELIQPQHF
TRBJ2-7,many,TRBV5-1,TRBD1,TGCGCCAGCAGCTTGGGGTCGCAGGGGGCTAAAGAGCAGTACTTC,CASSLGSQGAKEQYF
TRBJ2-5,many,TRBV24-1,NA,TGTGCCACCAGTGACGATTTCGAGACCCAGTACTTC,CATSDDFETQYF
TRBJ2-3,many,TRBV3-1,NA,TGTGCCAGCACCAAGAACCCGGTCGGGGGCGGGGATACGCAGTATTTT,CASTKNPVGGGDTQYF
TRBJ2-5,many,TRBV6-2/TRBV6-3,TRBD2,TGTGCCAGCAGTTTGGGGGGGACCCAAGAGACCCAGTACTTC,CASSLGGTQETQYF
TRBJ2-5,many,TRBV5-1,NA,TGCGCCAGCAGCCCCTCCCGGGGGGCCCACCGAGAGACCCAGTACTTC,CASSPSRGAHRETQYF
TRBJ2-1,NA,TRBV7-8,NA,TGTGCCAGCAGCACCGGACCCCCCCATGAGCAGTTCTTC,CASSTGPPHEQFF
TRBJ2-3,few,TRBV9,TRBD2,TGTGCCAGCAGCGCCCACGTACCGGGACTACCTAGCACAGATACGCAGTATTTT,CASSAHVPGLPSTDTQYF
TRBJ2-7,many,TRBV20-1,TRBD2,TGCAGTGCTACGGGACTAGCGGGAACCTACGAGCAGTACTTC,CSATGLAGTYEQYF
TRBJ1-2,many,TRBV7-2,TRBD1,TGTGCCAGCAGCCCACCGCCCGGACAGGGGACTGGCTACACCTTC,CASSPPPGQGTGYTF
TRBJ2-5,many,TRBV29-1,TRBD2,TGCAGCGTTGGGGAGGGCCAAGAGACCCAGTACTTC,CSVGEGQETQYF
TRBJ1-5,NA,TRBV18,NA,TGTGCCAGCTCCGTGGGATATCAGCCCCAGCATTTT,CASSVGYQPQHF
TRBJ1-5,many,TRBV7-2,TRBD1,TGTGCCAGCAGCGCTACAGGGGGATTTGGCAATCAGCCCCAGCATTTT,CASSATGGFGNQPQHF
TRBJ2-3,many,TRBV12-3/TRBV12-4,NA,TGTGCCAGCAGACCCGCCAGACCGAATACGCAGTATTTT,CASRPARPNTQYF
TRBJ2-1,many,TRBV5-1,NA,TGCGCCAGCAGCTTGGCCAGGGTGGTCCTCCCCAATGAGCAGTTCTTC,CASSLARVVLPNEQFF
TRBJ2-5,many,TRBV7-2,TRBD2,TGTGCCAGCAGCCCGCGGGGGGGAGAGACCCAGTACTTC,CASSPRGGETQYF
TRBJ1-2,many,TRBV7-2,NA,TGTGCCAGCAGCTTAGGGCGGCAAAACAACTATGGCTACACCTTC,CASSLGRQNNYGYTF
TRBJ2-4,few,TRBV20-1,TRBD2,TGCAGTGCTAGCGGGCCGTTTGGCGGGAGAATTAAAAACATTCAGTACTTC,CSASGPFGGRIKNIQYF
TRBJ1-4,many,TRBV7-2,NA,TGTGCCAGCAGCCAACCGGGAGAAAAACTGTTTTTT,CASSQPGEKLFF
TRBJ2-2,NA,TRBV6-2/TRBV6-3,NA,TGTGCCAGCAGAACACACAGGGGAGGGTACACCGGGGAGCTGTTTTTT,CASRTHRGGYTGELFF
TRBJ2-5,NA,TRBV5-6,NA,TGTGCCAGCAGCTCGGAACCACAAGAGACCCAGTACTTC,CASSSEPQETQYF
TRBJ2-7,many,TRBV2,TRBD1,TGTGCCAGCAGTGCAATAGGGGGCAAGCAGTACTTC,CASSAIGGKQYF
TRBJ1-5,few,TRBV12-3/TRBV12-4,NA,TGTGCCAGCAGTAGGGGGGCCCAGCCCCAGCATTTT,CASSRGAQPQHF
TRBJ1-5,few,TRBV6-2/TRBV6-3,NA,TGTGCCAGCAGTTACCTCCAATATGGGAGCAATCAGCCCCAGCATTTT,CASSYLQYGSNQPQHF
TRBJ2-7,NA,TRBV28,TRBD2,TGTGCCAGCAGCTTGGCGGGAGCAAGCTCCTACGAGCAGTACTTC,CASSLAGASSYEQYF
TRBJ1-5,NA,TRBV10-2,NA,TGCGCCAGCCGGACAGATAGCAATCAGCCCCAGCATTTT,CASRTDSNQPQHF
TRBJ2-1,NA,TRBV28,NA,TGTGCCAGCAGTCCCGCAGACCTAACCGGGGGCCCGACTGGGGACAGCTCCTACAATGAGCAGTTCTTC,CASSPADLTGGPTGDSSYNEQFF
TRBJ2-7,many,TRBV7-8,TRBD2,TGTGCCAGCAGCCTAGGGACTAGCGGAGCCGACTACGAGCAGTACTTC,CASSLGTSGADYEQYF
TRBJ2-7,few,TRBV11-2,NA,TGTGCCAGCAGCGACCAGGGCCACACCACCTACGAGCAGTACTTC,CASSDQGHTTYEQYF
TRBJ2-7,many,TRBV28,NA,TGTGCCAGCAGTTTCGCGGGGCCCTACGAGCAGTACTTC,CASSFAGPYEQYF
TRBJ1-2,NA,TRBV19,NA,TGTGCCAGTAAAATGACGGGGGGCATCTATGGCTACACCTTC,CASKMTGGIYGYTF
TRBJ2-3,NA,TRBV11-2,TRBD2,TGTGCCAGCAGCCCTACCCTAGCGGGAGGACCCCGCACAGATACGCAGTATTTT,CASSPTLAGGPRTDTQYF
TRBJ2-3,few,TRBV20-1,NA,TGCAGTGCTAGCCACTGGGTCTCAAACACAGATACGCAGTATTTT,CSASHWVSNTDTQYF
TRBJ2-2,NA,TRBV9,NA,TGTGCCAGCAGCCCCCTGGGGACCTCCACCGGGGAGCTGTTTTTT,CASSPLGTSTGELFF
TRBJ2-5,few,TRBV29-1,NA,TGCAGCGTTGAGCCCGGGACACTGACCCAGTACTTC,CSVEPGTLTQYF
TRBJ2-2,many,TRBV3-1,NA,TGTGCCAGCAGCCAAGATCTCGGGGAGCTGTTTTTT,CASSQDLGELFF
TRBJ2-7,few,TRBV10-3,TRBD2,TGTGCCATCAGGGAAGCGGGAGGCCTTACCTACGAGCAGTACTTC,CAIREAGGLTYEQYF
TRBJ1-2,many,TRBV2,NA,TGTGCCAGCAGCCCCGGAAGGGAGACCAACTATGGCTACACCTTC,CASSPGRETNYGYTF
TRBJ2-3,few,TRBV10-1,TRBD2,TGCGCCAGCAGTGAGTCTAAGCGGGACTACACAGATACGCAGTATTTT,CASSESKRDYTDTQYF